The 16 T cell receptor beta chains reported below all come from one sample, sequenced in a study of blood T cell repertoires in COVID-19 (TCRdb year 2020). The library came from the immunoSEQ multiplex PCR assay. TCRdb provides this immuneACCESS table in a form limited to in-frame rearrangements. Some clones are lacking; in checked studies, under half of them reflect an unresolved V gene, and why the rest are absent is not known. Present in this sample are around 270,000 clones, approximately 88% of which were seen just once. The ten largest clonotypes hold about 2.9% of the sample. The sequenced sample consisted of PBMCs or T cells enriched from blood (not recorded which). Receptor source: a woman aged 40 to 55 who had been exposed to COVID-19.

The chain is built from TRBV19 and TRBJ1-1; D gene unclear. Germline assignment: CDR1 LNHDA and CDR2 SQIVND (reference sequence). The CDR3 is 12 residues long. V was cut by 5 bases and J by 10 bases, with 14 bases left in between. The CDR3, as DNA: TGTGCCAGTAGTGCGGCAAATTTTTTAGCTTTCTTT. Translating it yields CASSAANFLAFF. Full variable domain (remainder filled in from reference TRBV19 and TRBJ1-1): DGGITQSPKYLFRKEGQNVTLSCEQNLNHDAMYWYRQDPGQGLRLIYYSQIVNDFQKGDIAEGYSVSREKKESFPLTVTSAQKNPTAFYLCASSAANFLAFFGQGTRLTVV.

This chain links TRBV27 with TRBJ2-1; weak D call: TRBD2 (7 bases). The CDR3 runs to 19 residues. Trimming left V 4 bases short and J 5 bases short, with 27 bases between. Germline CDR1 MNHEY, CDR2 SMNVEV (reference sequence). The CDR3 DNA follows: TGTGCCAGCAGTTCCACTCATGTGAAGGGGGGCGGGGGACACAATGAGCAGTTCTTC. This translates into CASSSTHVKGGGGHNEQFF.

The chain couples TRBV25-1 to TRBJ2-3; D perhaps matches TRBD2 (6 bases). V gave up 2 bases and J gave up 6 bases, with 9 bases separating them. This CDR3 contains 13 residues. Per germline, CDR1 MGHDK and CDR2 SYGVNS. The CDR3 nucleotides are TGTGCCAGCAGTGAAGGGACTGGGGATACGCAGTATTTT. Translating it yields CASSEGTGDTQYF.

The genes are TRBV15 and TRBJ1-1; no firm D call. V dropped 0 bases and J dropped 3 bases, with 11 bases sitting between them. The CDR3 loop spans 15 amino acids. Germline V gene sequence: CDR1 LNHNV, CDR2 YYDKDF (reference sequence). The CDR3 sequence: CATSRDGGTDTEAFF. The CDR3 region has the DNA TGTGCCACCAGCAGAGATGGTGGCACCGACACTGAAGCTTTCTTT.

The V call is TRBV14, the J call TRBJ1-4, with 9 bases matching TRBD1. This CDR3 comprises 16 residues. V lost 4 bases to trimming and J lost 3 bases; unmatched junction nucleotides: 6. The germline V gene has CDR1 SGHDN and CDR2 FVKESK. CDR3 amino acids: CASSPMRQGANEKLFF. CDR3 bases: TGTGCCAGCAGCCCCATGAGACAGGGGGCTAATGAAAAACTGTTTTTT.

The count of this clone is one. CDR3 in amino acids: CASSIGGDRAYSNQPQHF. The CDR3 nucleotides read TGTGCCAGTAGTATAGGCGGGGACAGGGCTTATAGCAATCAGCCCCAGCATTTT. J is TRBJ1-5 and V is TRBV19, with 9 bases aligning to TRBD1. CDR3 size: 18 residues. Germline V gene lookup returns CDR1 LNHDA and CDR2 SQIVND (reference sequence). V shed 1 base, J shed 0 bases, and the junction held 7 bases outside the gene matches.

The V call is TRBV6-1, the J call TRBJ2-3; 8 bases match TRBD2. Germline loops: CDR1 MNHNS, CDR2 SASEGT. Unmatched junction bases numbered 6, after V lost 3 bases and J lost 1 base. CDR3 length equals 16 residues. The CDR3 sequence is CASSDPAGEGTDTQYF. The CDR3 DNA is TGTGCCAGCAGTGATCCAGCGGGGGAGGGCACAGATACGCAGTATTTT.

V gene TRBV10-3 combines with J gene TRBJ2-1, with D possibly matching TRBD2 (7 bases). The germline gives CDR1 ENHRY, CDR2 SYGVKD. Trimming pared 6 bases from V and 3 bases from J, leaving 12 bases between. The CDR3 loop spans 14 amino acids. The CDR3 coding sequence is TGTGCCATCAGATGGGGGGGCAGCTACAATGAGCAGTTCTTC. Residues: CAIRWGGSYNEQFF.

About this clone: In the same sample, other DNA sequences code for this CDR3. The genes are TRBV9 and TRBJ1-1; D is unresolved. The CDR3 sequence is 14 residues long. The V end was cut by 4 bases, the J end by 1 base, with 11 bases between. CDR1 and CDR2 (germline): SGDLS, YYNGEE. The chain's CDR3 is CASSPPTPNTEAFF. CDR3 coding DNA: TGTGCCAGCAGCCCCCCGACACCGAACACTGAAGCTTTCTTT.

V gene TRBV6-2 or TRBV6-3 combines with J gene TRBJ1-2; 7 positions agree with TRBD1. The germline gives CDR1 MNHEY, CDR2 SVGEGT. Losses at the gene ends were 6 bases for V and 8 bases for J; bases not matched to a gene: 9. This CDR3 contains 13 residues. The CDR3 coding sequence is TGTGCCAGCAGCAACCCACAGGGGAACGGCTACACCTTC. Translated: CASSNPQGNGYTF.

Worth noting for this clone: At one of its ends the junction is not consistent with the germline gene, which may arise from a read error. DNA for the CDR3: TGTGCCAGCAACCCCGAGATTCACAGGGTTGGGGCCAACGTCCTGACTTTC. Residues: CASNPEIHRVGANVLTF. This chain uses TRBV5-1 with TRBJ2-6; TRBD1 is a possible D gene (6 bases). This CDR3 is 17 amino acids long. Per germline, CDR1 SGHRS and CDR2 YFSETQ.

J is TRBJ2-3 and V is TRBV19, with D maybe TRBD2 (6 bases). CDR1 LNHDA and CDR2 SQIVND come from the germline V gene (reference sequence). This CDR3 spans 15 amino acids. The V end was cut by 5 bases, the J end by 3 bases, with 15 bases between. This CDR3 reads CASSWRGEDTDTQYF. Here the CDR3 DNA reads TGTGCCAGTAGTTGGAGGGGCGAAGATACAGATACGCAGTATTTT.

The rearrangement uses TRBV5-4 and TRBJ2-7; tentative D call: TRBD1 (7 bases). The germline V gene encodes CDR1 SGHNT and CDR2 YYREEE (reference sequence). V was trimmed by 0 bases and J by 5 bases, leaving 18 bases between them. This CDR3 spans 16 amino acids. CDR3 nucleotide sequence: TGTGCCAGCAGCTTGGACCGACAGGGAGGAGGGGACGAGCAGTACTTC. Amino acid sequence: CASSLDRQGGGDEQYF.

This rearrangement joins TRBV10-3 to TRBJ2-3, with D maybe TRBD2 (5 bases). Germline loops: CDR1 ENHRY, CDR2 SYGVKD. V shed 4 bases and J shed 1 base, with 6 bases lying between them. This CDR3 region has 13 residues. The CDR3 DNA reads TGTGCCATCAGTGGGGGAGGCACAGATACGCAGTATTTT. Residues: CAISGGGTDTQYF.

The CDR3 protein is CASSQEVGRDTQYF. CDR3 nucleotide sequence: TGTGCCAGCAGCCAAGAGGTTGGGAGGGATACGCAGTATTTT. J is TRBJ2-3 and V is TRBV3-1 (or the pseudogene TRBV3-2); D might be TRBD2 (6 bases). Per germline, CDR1 LGHDT and CDR2 YNNKEL (reference sequence). The V end was cut by 0 bases, the J end by 6 bases, with 10 bases between. There are 14 residues in the CDR3.

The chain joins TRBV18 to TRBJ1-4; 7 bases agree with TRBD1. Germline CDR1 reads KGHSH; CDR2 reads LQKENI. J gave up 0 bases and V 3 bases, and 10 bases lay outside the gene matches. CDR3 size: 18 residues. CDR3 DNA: TGTGCCAGCTCACCGCGGGACAGCGGCGGAACAACTAATGAAAAACTGTTTTTT. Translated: CASSPRDSGGTTNEKLFF.